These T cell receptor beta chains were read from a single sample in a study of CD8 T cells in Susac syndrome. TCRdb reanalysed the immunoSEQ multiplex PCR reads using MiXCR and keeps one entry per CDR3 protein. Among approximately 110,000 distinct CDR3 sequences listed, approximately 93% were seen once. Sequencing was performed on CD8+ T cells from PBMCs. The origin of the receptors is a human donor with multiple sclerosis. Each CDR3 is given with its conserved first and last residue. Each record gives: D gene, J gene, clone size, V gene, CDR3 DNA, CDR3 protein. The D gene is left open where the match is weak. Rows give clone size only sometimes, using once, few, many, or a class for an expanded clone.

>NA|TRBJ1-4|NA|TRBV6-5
TGTGCCAGCAGTTACGGATCGGATGAAAAACTGTTTTTT
CASSYGSDEKLFF
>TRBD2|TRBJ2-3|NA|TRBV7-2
TGTGCCAGCAGCTTACGACTAGCGGGAGGGCGGGGCACAGATACGCAGTATTTT
CASSLRLAGGRGTDTQYF
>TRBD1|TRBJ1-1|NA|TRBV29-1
TGCAGCGTTCCGCTTCGGTCCAGGGGGACTGAAGCTTTCTTT
CSVPLRSRGTEAFF
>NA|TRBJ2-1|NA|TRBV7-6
TGTGCCAGCAGCTTAGACTGGCGGTACAATGAGCAGTTCTTC
CASSLDWRYNEQFF
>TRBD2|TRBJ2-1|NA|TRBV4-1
TGCGCCAGCAGCCATGGACTAGCGATCAATGAGCAGTTCTTC
CASSHGLAINEQFF
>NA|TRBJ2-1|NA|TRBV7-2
TGTGCCAGCAGCACCCGTCTGTACAATGAGCAGTTCTTC
CASSTRLYNEQFF
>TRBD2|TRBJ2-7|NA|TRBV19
TGTGCCAGTAGTCCCCTCCGTGGTAGCGGGGTCCACGAGCAGTACTTC
CASSPLRGSGVHEQYF
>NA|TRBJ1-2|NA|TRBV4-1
TGCGCCAGCAGCCGGGGGCGGGGCTACACCTTC
CASSRGRGYTF
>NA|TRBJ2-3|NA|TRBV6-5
TGTGCCAGCAGTTACTCCGCATCGGGGGTGGGAGATACGCAGTATTTT
CASSYSASGVGDTQYF
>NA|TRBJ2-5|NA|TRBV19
TGTGCCAGTAGTAAGGGCAGATACCAAGAGACCCAGTACTTC
CASSKGRYQETQYF
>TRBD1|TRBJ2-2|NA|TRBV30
TGTGCCTGGACGTGGGGACAGGTCACCGGGGAGCTGTTTTTT
CAWTWGQVTGELFF
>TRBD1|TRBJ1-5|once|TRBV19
TGTGCCAGTAGTACCCGGACAGGGGGCAATCAGCCCCAGCATTTT
CASSTRTGGNQPQHF
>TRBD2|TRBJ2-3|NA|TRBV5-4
TGTGCCAGCAGCCAGACTAGCGGGAGCTTCACAGATACGCAGTATTTT
CASSQTSGSFTDTQYF
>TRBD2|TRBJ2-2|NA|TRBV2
TGTGCCAGCAGTGGAGCGGGGGGGGAAACCGGGGAGCTGTTTTTT
CASSGAGGETGELFF
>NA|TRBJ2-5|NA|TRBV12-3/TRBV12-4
TGTGCCAGCAGTTTAATCCGGGGAGAGACCCAGTACTTC
CASSLIRGETQYF
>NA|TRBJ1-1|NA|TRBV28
TGTGCCAGCAGTTCTCAGGATGACGAAGCTTTCTTT
CASSSQDDEAFF
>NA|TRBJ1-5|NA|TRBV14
TGTGCCAGCAGCCGGGATCAGCCCCAGCATTTT
CASSRDQPQHF
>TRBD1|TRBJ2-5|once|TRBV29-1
TGCAGCGGGGACAGGGCGCTCGATGGGACCCAGTACTTC
CSGDRALDGTQYF
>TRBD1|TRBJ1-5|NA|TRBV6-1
TGTGCCAGCAGCCCACCCTGGGGACAGGGTAGCAATCAGCCCCAGCATTTT
CASSPPWGQGSNQPQHF
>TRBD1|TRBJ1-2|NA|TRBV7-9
TGTGCCAGCAGGTTTTCGGCCCTAGGACAGGCTAAAACTAACTATGGCTACACCTTC
CASRFSALGQAKTNYGYTF
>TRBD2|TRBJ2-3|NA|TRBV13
TGTGCCAGCAGCTCCAGGACTAGCGGGAGCGCGGATACGCAGTATTTT
CASSSRTSGSADTQYF
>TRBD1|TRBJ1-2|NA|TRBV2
TGTGCCAGCACCTGGACAGGGACCTATGGCTACACCTTC
CASTWTGTYGYTF
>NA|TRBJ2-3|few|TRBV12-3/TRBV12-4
TGTGCCAGCAGTCTCCGGGGCCGAGGGCAGTATTTT
CASSLRGRGQYF
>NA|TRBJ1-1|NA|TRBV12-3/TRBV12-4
TGTGCCAGCAGTTTAACCCGGGGCACTGAAGCTTTCTTT
CASSLTRGTEAFF
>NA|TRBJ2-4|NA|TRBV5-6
TGTGCCAGCAGCTTGGTTGGGGCCACTTGGTCCAAAAACATTCAGTACTTC
CASSLVGATWSKNIQYF
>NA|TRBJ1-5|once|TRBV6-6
TGTGCCAGCAGAGAGGACGGGAGCAATCAGCCCCAGCATTTT
CASREDGSNQPQHF
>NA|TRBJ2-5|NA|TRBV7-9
TGTGCCAGCAGCTTAATCTCCCAAGAGACCCAGTACTTC
CASSLISQETQYF
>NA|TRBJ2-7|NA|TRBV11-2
TGTGCCAGCAGCTCACAGCGGGTCGCCTACGAGCAGTACTTC
CASSSQRVAYEQYF
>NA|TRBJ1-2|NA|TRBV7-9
TGTGCCAGCAGCTTAATTGGGGGCGCTTATGGCTACACCTTC
CASSLIGGAYGYTF
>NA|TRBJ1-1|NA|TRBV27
TGTGCCAGCAGTTTCCAAACCGGGCAAACTGAAGCTTTCTTT
CASSFQTGQTEAFF
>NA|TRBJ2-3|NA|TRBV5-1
TGCGCCAGCAGCTTATTGTCCAGGGTGTTGTTAGATACGCAGTATTTT
CASSLLSRVLLDTQYF
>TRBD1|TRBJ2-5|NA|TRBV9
TGTGCCAGCAGCCTACAGGGGCGGATCGCGGAGACCCAGTACTTC
CASSLQGRIAETQYF
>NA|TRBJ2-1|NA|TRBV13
TGTGCCAGCAGCTTAGTCCTGGGGTTAGGGAATGAGCAGTTCTTC
CASSLVLGLGNEQFF
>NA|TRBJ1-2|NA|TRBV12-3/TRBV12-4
TGTGCCAGCAGGGGGGACGATGGCTACACCTTC
CASRGDDGYTF
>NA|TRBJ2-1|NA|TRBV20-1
TGCAGTGCTAGACCGCGTAGGAAGGACAATGAGCAGTTCTTC
CSARPRRKDNEQFF
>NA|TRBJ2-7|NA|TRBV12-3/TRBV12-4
TGTGCCAGCAGTTTCCTCCGGGATCCTTCCGAGCAGTACTTC
CASSFLRDPSEQYF
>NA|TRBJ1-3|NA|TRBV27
TGTGCCAGCAGTCCACGACAGTCGAGCTCTGGAAACACCATATATTTT
CASSPRQSSSGNTIYF
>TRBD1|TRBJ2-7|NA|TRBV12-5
TGTGCTAGTGGTTCCACCCAAACTCCGGGACAGGGATACGAGCAGTACTTC
CASGSTQTPGQGYEQYF
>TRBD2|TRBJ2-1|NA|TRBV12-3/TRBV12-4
TGTGCCAGCCAACCGCGGGGGGGATACAATGAGCAGTTCTTC
CASQPRGGYNEQFF
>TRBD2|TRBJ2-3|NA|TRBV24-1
TGTGCCACCAGTGACCTCCAGGGACTAGCGGGGGGGCCCAGCACAGATACGCAGTATTTT
CATSDLQGLAGGPSTDTQYF
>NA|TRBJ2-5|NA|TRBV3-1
TGTGCCAGCAGCCCGACCTCGCAGCCCTTCCAAGAGACCCAGTACTTC
CASSPTSQPFQETQYF
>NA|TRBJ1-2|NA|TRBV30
TGTGCCTGGAATCATAACACCGGACAGCCGGGGGGTGGCTACACCTTC
CAWNHNTGQPGGGYTF
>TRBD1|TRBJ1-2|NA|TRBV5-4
TGTGCCAGCAGCTGGGGGACAGAACCTGCCTCCGGCTATGGCTACACCTTC
CASSWGTEPASGYGYTF
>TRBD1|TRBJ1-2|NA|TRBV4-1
TGCGCCAGCAGCCAACAGACAGGGGCAATCTACACCTTC
CASSQQTGAIYTF
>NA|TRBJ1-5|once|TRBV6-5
TGTGCCAGCAGTCCGCAGGACAATACGAGGCAGCCCCAGCATTTT
CASSPQDNTRQPQHF
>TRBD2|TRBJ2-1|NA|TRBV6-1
TGTGCCAGCAGAGGGACTAGCGGGGGCATCAATGAGCAGTTCTTC
CASRGTSGGINEQFF
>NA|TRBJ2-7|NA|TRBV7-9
TGTGCCAGCAGCTTAGCGCGAGGCTCCGAGCAGTACTTC
CASSLARGSEQYF
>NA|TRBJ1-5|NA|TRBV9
TGTGCCAGCAGCGTAGACGGTGGAGACAATCAGCCCCAGCATTTT
CASSVDGGDNQPQHF
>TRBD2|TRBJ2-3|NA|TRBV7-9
TGTGCCAGCAGCTCCAGCTACCGGCGGGAGGGCCGGGATACGCAGTATTTT
CASSSSYRREGRDTQYF
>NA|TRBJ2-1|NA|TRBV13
TGTGCCAGCAGCTCCCGATCCCATACTAGAAGGGAGCAGTTCTTC
CASSSRSHTRREQFF
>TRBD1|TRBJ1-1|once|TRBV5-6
TGTGCCAGCACCTCGCTCCATACAGGGGGAGGGCCTGAAGCTTTCTTT
CASTSLHTGGGPEAFF
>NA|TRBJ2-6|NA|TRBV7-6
TGTGCCAGCAGCCCATCGGTCGCCCCCACTGGGGCCAACGTCCTGACTTTC
CASSPSVAPTGANVLTF